These 22 T cell receptor beta chains share one sample of origin, sequenced in a study of blood T cell repertoires in COVID-19. The table came from immunoSEQ multiplex PCR; TCRdb's copy has only in-frame clones and leaves some out. The sample records 60,000 to 90,000 clones, around 70% being singletons. Specimen: peripheral blood. Source of these receptors: a man aged 60 to 75 with acute or convalescent COVID-19.

This chain joins TRBV3-1 (or the pseudogene TRBV3-2) and TRBJ2-3, with 8 bases fitting TRBD2. V was clipped by 7 bases and J by 1 base; unmatched bases: 4. Germline lookup yields CDR1 LGHDT and CDR2 YNNKEL (reference sequence). The CDR3 covers 14 residues. The CDR3 nucleotides read TGTGCCAGCACAGCGGGGGAACGCACAGATACGCAGTATTTT. Its translation: CASTAGERTDTQYF.

This sequence joins TRBV30 and TRBJ1-5; D remains unclear. CDR3 length: 12 residues. V dropped 3 bases and J dropped 9 bases, with 12 bases sitting between them. CDR1 and CDR2 (germline): GTSNPN, SVGIG (reference sequence). In nucleotides, the CDR3 is TGTGCCTGGAGCTCCGCGGCTTCGCCCCAGCATTTT. Translation gives CAWSSAASPQHF.

This sequence joins TRBV28 and TRBJ2-2, with D possibly being TRBD2 (6 bases). The CDR3 consists of 16 residues. Germline CDR1 is MDHEN and CDR2 is SYDVKM. The V gene lost 5 bases and the J gene lost 0 bases, with 13 bases spanning the gap. CDR3 sequence reads: CASSIVGSANTGELFF. The CDR3 DNA reads as TGTGCCAGCAGTATAGTCGGGAGCGCGAACACCGGGGAGCTGTTTTTT.

The chain carries TRBV30 and TRBJ2-5, with D perhaps TRBD1 (6 bases). Trimming removed 0 bases from V and 5 bases from J, with 13 bases in between. This CDR3 comprises 14 residues. Germline V CDR1 and CDR2: GTSNPN, SVGIG (reference sequence). CDR3 in amino acids: CAWSVGGDGETQYF. The CDR3 DNA reads as TGTGCCTGGAGTGTAGGGGGAGATGGTGAGACCCAGTACTTC.

The table lists this clone with a few counts. This rearrangement joins TRBV5-6 to TRBJ1-1; D gene uncertain. The germline CDR1 and CDR2 sequences are SGHDT and YYEEEE. This CDR3 contains 14 residues. Trimming stripped 4 bases from V and 4 bases from J, with 14 bases between. CDR3 nucleotides: TGTGCCAGCAGCCCTATTGCGGGGATCACTGAAGCTTTCTTT. It yields the protein CASSPIAGITEAFF. Looking up the rest from reference TRBV5-6 and TRBJ1-1 gives the full variable domain: DAGVTQSPTHLIKTRGQQVTLRCSPKSGHDTVSWYQQALGQGPQFIFQYYEEEERQRGNFPDRFSGHQFPNYSSELNVNALLLGDSALYLCASSPIAGITEAFFGQGTRLTVV.

The chain recombines TRBV5-5 with TRBJ2-2; 8 bases map to TRBD1. The CDR3 covers 15 residues. Germline values: CDR1 SGHKS, CDR2 YYEKEE (reference sequence). J lost 9 bases, V lost 2 bases, and 9 bases had no gene match. The CDR3 sequence: CASSLRTGSDRELFF. As DNA, the CDR3 is TGTGCCAGCAGCTTAAGGACAGGGAGTGACCGGGAGCTGTTTTTT. Full variable domain (remainder filled in from reference TRBV5-5 and TRBJ2-2): DAGVTQSPTHLIKTRGQQVTLRCSPISGHKSVSWYQQVLGQGPQFIFQYYEKEERGRGNFPDRFSARQFPNYSSELNVNALLLGDSALYLCASSLRTGSDRELFFGEGSRLTVL.

In this sample, this clone turned up a few times. The gene calls are TRBV5-4 and TRBJ1-6, with 7 bases fitting TRBD1. Germline loops: CDR1 SGHNT, CDR2 YYREEE (reference sequence). CDR3 length: 17 residues. Trimming cost V 3 bases and J 6 bases; bases outside gene matches: 12. CDR3 in amino acids: CASSSFPGQNINSPLHF. The CDR3 DNA follows: TGTGCCAGCAGCTCATTCCCGGGACAGAATATTAATTCACCCCTCCACTTT.

The chain links TRBV5-1 to TRBJ1-2; D gene ambiguous. The CDR3 is 14 amino acids. CDR1 is SGHRS and CDR2 is YFSETQ in the germline V gene. V was pared by 0 bases and J by 4 bases, with 10 bases between. In DNA, the CDR3 is TGCGCCAGCAGCTTGGAGCCCGAAGTCTATGGCTACACCTTC. It is translated as CASSLEPEVYGYTF.

The V gene is TRBV7-8, the J gene TRBJ2-3; TRBD2 aligns across 7 bases. Trimming at V came to 5 bases and at J to 14 bases, leaving 16 bases not matched to a gene. The CDR3 length is 14 residues. CDR1 and CDR2 (germline): SGHVS, FQNEAQ. The chain's CDR3 is CASSPLAGEGTWYF. CDR3 nucleotides: TGTGCCAGCAGCCCTCTCGCCGGGGAGGGGACTTGGTATTTT.

The chain is built from TRBV4-1 and TRBJ2-3; TRBD2 matches 11 bases. Trimming removed 4 bases from V and 3 bases from J; junction bases left unmatched: 9. This CDR3 has 17 amino acids. Germline V lookup: CDR1 MGHRA, CDR2 YSYEKL. Here the CDR3 reads CASSRLAGGFDTDTQYF. CDR3 coding DNA: TGCGCCAGCAGCCGGCTAGCGGGGGGATTTGATACAGATACGCAGTATTTT.

V is TRBV28 and J is TRBJ2-7; TRBD1 agrees at 9 bases. Germline V CDR1 and CDR2: MDHEN, SYDVKM. This CDR3 comprises 14 residues. J was trimmed by 4 bases and V by 7 bases; bases with no gene match: 8. CDR3 amino acids: CASTLGTGTYEQYF. For the CDR3, the DNA is TGTGCCAGCACCCTCGGGACAGGGACGTACGAGCAGTACTTC.

Within the sample, this clone is medium-sized (0.01 to 0.1%). V is TRBV5-4 and J is TRBJ1-2; the D gene is possibly TRBD1 (5 bases). Trimming stripped 4 bases from V and 3 bases from J, with 10 bases between. The CDR3 sequence is 13 residues long. Per germline, CDR1 SGHNT and CDR2 YYREEE (reference sequence). The CDR3 region is CASSIRADYGYTF. The CDR3, as DNA: TGTGCCAGCAGCATCAGGGCAGACTATGGCTACACCTTC.

J is TRBJ2-5 and V is TRBV5-4, with 8 bases aligning to TRBD2. This CDR3 comprises 14 residues. The germline V gene encodes CDR1 SGHNT and CDR2 YYREEE (reference sequence). V shed 4 bases, J shed 1 base, and the junction held 3 bases outside the gene matches. The CDR3 loop is CASSKGTSQETQYF. The CDR3 bases are TGTGCCAGCAGCAAGGGGACTAGCCAAGAGACCCAGTACTTC.

The chain links TRBV2 to TRBJ1-1; 11 bases align to TRBD1. The CDR3 is 15 amino acids. Germline V CDR1 and CDR2: SNHLY, FYNNEI. V shed 5 bases and J 5 bases; nucleotides not matched to a gene: 7. CDR3 protein: CASSHGQGAGTEAFF. The CDR3 nucleotides are TGTGCCAGCAGTCATGGACAGGGGGCGGGAACTGAAGCTTTCTTT.

The chain links TRBV24-1 to TRBJ1-2; perhaps TRBD1 as D (6 bases). The CDR3 spans 15 residues. The germline CDR1 and CDR2 sequences are KGHDR and SFDVKD. V was trimmed by 8 bases and J by 4 bases, leaving 19 bases between them. Here the CDR3 reads CATIWTVQHAYGYTF. CDR3 nucleotides: TGTGCCACCATTTGGACAGTTCAGCATGCCTATGGCTACACCTTC.

This clone was counted many times. The chain couples TRBV2 to TRBJ2-7; maybe TRBD2 (5 bases). Germline V gene sequence: CDR1 SNHLY, CDR2 FYNNEI. V was trimmed by 1 base and J by 2 bases, leaving 15 bases between them. The CDR3 consists of 16 residues. The CDR3 here is CASSEEYGMGPYEQYF. The CDR3, as DNA: TGTGCCAGCAGTGAAGAATACGGGATGGGCCCCTACGAGCAGTACTTC.

The CDR3 spells CASIPDKDNSPLHF. The CDR3 DNA reads TGTGCCAGCATACCAGACAAGGATAATTCACCCCTCCACTTT. The chain links TRBV11-2 to TRBJ1-6; D call uncertain. Germline V CDR1 and CDR2: SGHAT, FQNNGV. The V end lost 7 bases, the J end lost 5 bases, and 12 bases lay between the germline ends. The CDR3 extends over 14 amino acids.

The chain recombines TRBV14 with TRBJ2-3, with 7 bases fitting TRBD1. V trimming: 4 bases; J trimming: 6 bases; junction bases outside the gene matches: 4. Germline V lookup: CDR1 SGHDN, CDR2 FVKESK. The CDR3 covers 13 residues. CDR3: CASSLGTADTQYF. CDR3 coding DNA: TGTGCCAGCAGCCTCGGGACAGCGGATACGCAGTATTTT. Together with reference TRBV14 and TRBJ2-3, the CDR3 gives the full variable domain: EAGVTQFPSHSVIEKGQTVTLRCDPISGHDNLYWYRRVMGKEIKFLLHFVKESKQDESGMPNNRFLAERTGGTYSTLKVQPAELEDSGVYFCASSLGTADTQYFGPGTRLTVL.

J is TRBJ2-7 and V is TRBV6-5; a weak D match, TRBD2 (5 bases). CDR1 and CDR2 from the germline V gene are MNHEY and SVGAGI. V was pared by 5 bases and J by 6 bases, with 11 bases between. The CDR3 covers 12 residues. CDR3 residues: CASSSGPREQYV. CDR3 coding DNA: TGTGCCAGCAGTAGCGGCCCTCGCGAGCAGTACGTC.

The CDR3 is CASSVKSQGTPQHF. CDR3 DNA: TGTGCCAGCAGCGTAAAATCGCAGGGCACGCCCCAGCATTTT. The V gene is TRBV9, the J gene TRBJ1-5; D is possibly TRBD1 (5 bases). The germline CDR1 and CDR2 sequences are SGDLS and YYNGEE. This CDR3 is 14 amino acids long. V lost 1 base and J lost 9, with 14 bases in between.

The chain couples TRBV6-6 to TRBJ2-5; the match to TRBD1 covers 11 bases. Germline V gives CDR1 MNHNY, CDR2 SVGAGI (reference sequence). The CDR3 sequence is 16 residues long. J was trimmed by 3 bases and V by 1 base; bases with no gene match: 4. CDR3 sequence (DNA): TGTGCCAGCAGTTACTGGGGGACAGGGGGAGAAGAGACCCAGTACTTC. Its protein product is CASSYWGTGGEETQYF.

V gene TRBV5-4 combines with J gene TRBJ1-3; 7 bases agree with TRBD1. The length of the CDR3 is 13 residues. Trimming at V came to 7 bases and at J to 2 bases, leaving 3 bases not matched to a gene. Germline V lookup: CDR1 SGHNT, CDR2 YYREEE (reference sequence). The CDR3 sequence is CASQGGTGNTIYF. The CDR3 DNA is TGTGCCAGCCAAGGGGGCACTGGAAACACCATATATTTT.